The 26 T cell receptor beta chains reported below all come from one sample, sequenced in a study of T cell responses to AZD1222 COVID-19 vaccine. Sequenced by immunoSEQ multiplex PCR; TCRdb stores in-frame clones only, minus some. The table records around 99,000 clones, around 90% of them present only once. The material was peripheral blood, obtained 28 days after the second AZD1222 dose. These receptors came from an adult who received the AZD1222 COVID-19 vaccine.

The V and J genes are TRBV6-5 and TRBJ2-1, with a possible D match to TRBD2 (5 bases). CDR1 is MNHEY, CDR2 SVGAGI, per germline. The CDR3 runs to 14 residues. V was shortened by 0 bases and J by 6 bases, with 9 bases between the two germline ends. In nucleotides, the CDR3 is TGTGCCAGCAGTTACTCTCCGGGAACCAATGAGCAGTTCTTC. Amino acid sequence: CASSYSPGTNEQFF.

Here the CDR3 reads CASSSRQGWTGELFF. For the CDR3, the DNA is TGTGCCAGCAGCAGCCGACAGGGATGGACCGGGGAGCTGTTTTTT. The chain links TRBV6-2 or TRBV6-3 to TRBJ2-2, with 7 bases that match TRBD1. Germline V gene sequence: CDR1 MNHEY, CDR2 SVGEGT. The CDR3 is 15 residues long. Germline trimming cut 6 bases from V and 5 bases from J; bases unmatched to any gene: 9.

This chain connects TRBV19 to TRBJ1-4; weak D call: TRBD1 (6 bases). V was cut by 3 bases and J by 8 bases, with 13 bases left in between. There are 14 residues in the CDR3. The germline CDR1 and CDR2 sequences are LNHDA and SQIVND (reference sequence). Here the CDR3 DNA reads TGTGCCAGTAGTATCTGGGGGGCAGGGGAAAAACTGTTTTTT. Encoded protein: CASSIWGAGEKLFF.

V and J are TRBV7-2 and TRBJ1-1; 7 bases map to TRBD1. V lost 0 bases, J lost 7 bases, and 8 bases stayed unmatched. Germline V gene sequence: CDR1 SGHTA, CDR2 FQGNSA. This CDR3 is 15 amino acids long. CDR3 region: CASSLAQTGSDEAFF. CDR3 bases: TGTGCCAGCAGCTTAGCACAGACAGGGTCGGATGAAGCTTTCTTT.

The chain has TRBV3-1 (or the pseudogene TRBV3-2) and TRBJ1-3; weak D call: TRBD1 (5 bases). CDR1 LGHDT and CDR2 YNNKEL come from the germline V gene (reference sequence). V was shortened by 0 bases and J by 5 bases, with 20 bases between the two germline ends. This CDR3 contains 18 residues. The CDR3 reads CASSQDWGHTTSRNTIYF. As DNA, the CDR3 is TGTGCCAGCAGCCAAGACTGGGGCCACACCACTTCGCGAAACACCATATATTTT.

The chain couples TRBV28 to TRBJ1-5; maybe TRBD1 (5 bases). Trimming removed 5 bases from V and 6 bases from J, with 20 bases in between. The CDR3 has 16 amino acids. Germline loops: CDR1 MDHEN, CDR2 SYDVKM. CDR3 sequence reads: CASSRGGTGLSQPQHF. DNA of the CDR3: TGTGCCAGCAGTCGCGGGGGAACAGGACTATCTCAGCCCCAGCATTTT.

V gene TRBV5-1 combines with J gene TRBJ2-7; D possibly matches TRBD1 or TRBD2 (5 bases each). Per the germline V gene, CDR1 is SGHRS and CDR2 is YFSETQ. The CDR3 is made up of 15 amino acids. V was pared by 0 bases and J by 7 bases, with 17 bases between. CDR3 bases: TGCGCCAGCAGCTTGGCCGGGGCGACCTACGCGGAGCAGTACTTC. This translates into CASSLAGATYAEQYF.

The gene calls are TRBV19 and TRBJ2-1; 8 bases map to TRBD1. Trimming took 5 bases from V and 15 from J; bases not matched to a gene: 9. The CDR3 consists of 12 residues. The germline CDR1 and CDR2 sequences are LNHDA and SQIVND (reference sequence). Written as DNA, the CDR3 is TGTGCCAGTAGTCCCAGGACAGGGTCTTTGTTCTTC. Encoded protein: CASSPRTGSLFF.

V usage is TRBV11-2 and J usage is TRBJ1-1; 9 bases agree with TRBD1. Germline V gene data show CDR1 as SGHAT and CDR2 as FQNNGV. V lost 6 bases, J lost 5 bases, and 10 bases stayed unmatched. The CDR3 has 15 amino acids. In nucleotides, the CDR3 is TGTGCCAGCAGGGAGTACAGGGGGCAGGGAACTGAAGCTTTCTTT. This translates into CASREYRGQGTEAFF.

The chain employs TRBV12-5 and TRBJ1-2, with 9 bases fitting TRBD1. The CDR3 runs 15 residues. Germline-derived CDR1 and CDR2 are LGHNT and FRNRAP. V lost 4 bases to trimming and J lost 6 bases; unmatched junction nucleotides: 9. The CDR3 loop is CASGSTGGKVNGYTF. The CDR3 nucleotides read TGTGCTAGTGGTTCGACAGGGGGAAAGGTGAATGGCTACACCTTC.

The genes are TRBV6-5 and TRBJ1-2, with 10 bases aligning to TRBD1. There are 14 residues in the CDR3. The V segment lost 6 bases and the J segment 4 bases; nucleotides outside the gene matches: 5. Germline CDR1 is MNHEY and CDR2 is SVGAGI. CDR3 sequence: CASSPGTGVYGYTF. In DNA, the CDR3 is TGTGCCAGCAGCCCCGGGACAGGGGTCTATGGCTACACCTTC.

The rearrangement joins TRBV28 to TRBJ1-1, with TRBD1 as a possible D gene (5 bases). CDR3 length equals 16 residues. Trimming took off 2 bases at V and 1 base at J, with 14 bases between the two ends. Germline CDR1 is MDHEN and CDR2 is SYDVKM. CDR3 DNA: TGTGCCAGCAGTTTAGGGGCCCAAAACCCGAACACTGAAGCTTTCTTT. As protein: CASSLGAQNPNTEAFF.

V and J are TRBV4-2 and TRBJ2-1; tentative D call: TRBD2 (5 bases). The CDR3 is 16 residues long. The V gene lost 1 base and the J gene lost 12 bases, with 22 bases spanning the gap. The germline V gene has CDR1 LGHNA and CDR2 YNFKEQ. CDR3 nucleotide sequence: TGTGCCAGCAGCCAAGCGGGCCTCGACGCCCTTGAGGGGCAGTTCTTC. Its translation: CASSQAGLDALEGQFF.

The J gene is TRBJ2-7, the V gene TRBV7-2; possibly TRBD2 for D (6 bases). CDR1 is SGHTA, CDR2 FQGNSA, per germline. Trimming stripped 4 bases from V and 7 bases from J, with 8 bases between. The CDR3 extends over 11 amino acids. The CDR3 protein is CASSYSGEQYF. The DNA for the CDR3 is TGTGCCAGCAGCTACAGCGGGGAGCAGTACTTC.

The CDR3 nucleotides are TGTGCCAGTACCCACAGGGAGGGTAATGAAAAACTGTTTTTT. It translates to CASTHREGNEKLFF. V gene TRBV19 combines with J gene TRBJ1-4, with TRBD1 as a possible D gene (6 bases). Trimming took 7 bases from V and 4 from J, leaving 13 bases between them. Looked up from germline, CDR1 is LNHDA and CDR2 is SQIVND (reference sequence). CDR3 size: 14 residues.

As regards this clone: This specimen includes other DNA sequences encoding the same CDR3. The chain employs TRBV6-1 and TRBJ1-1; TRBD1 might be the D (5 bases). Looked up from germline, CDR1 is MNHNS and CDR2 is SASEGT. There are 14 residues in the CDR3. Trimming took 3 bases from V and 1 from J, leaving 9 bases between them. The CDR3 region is CASSEGLRNTEAFF. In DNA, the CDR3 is TGTGCCAGCAGTGAGGGACTGAGGAACACTGAAGCTTTCTTT.

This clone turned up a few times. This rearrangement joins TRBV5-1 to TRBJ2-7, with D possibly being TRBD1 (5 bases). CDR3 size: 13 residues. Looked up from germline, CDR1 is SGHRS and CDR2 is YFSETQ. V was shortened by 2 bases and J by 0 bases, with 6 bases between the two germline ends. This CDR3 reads CASSFDSSYEQYF. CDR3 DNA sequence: TGCGCCAGCAGCTTTGACAGCTCCTACGAGCAGTACTTC. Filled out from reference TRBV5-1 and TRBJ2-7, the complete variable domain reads KAGVTQTPRYLIKTRGQQVTLSCSPISGHRSVSWYQQTPGQGLQFLFEYFSETQRNKGNFPGRFSGRQFSNSRSEMNVSTLELGDSALYLCASSFDSSYEQYFGPGTRLTVT.

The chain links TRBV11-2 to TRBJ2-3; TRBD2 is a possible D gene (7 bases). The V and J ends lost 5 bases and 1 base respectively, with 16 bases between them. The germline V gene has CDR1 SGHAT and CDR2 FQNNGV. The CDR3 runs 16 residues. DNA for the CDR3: TGTGCCAGCAGCCAAATCCGGGGGGCTGGCACAGATACGCAGTATTTT. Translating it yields CASSQIRGAGTDTQYF.

The CDR3 DNA reads as TGTGCCACCAGTGAGACAGGGTACGGCTACACCTTC. Residues: CATSETGYGYTF. This sequence joins TRBV24-1 and TRBJ1-2, with 7 bases lining up with TRBD1. The CDR3 is made up of 12 amino acids. After removal of 4 bases from V and 8 bases from J, the junction contained 3 bases not matched to a gene. Germline CDR1 and CDR2: KGHDR and SFDVKD.

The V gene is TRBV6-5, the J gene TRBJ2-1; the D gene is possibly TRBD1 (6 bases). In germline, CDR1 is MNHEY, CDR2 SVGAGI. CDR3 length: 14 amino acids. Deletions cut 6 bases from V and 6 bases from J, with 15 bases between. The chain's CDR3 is CASSPGLGANEQFF. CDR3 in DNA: TGTGCCAGCAGCCCCGGGTTGGGGGCCAATGAGCAGTTCTTC.

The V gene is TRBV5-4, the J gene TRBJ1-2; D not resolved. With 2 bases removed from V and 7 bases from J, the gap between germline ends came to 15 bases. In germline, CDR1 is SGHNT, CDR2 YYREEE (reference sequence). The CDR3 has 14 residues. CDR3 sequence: CASSFLGQVIGYTF. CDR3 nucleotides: TGTGCCAGCAGCTTCCTGGGCCAGGTTATTGGCTACACCTTC.

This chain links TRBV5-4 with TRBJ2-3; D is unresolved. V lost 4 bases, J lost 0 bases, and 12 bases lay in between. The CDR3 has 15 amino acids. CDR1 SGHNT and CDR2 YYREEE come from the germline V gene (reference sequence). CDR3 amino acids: CASSPVGGSTDTQYF. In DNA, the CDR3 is TGTGCCAGCAGCCCGGTAGGCGGCAGCACAGATACGCAGTATTTT. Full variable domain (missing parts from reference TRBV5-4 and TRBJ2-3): ETGVTQSPTHLIKTRGQQVTLRCSSQSGHNTVSWYQQALGQGPQFIFQYYREEENGRGNFPPRFSGLQFPNYSSELNVNALELDDSALYLCASSPVGGSTDTQYFGPGTRLTVL.

The CDR3 loop reads CASSISGGNNQPQHF. The CDR3 DNA reads TGTGCCAGCAGTATCTCAGGGGGGAACAATCAGCCCCAGCATTTT. The rearrangement joins TRBV28 to TRBJ1-5; 7 bases agree with TRBD1. CDR1 is MDHEN, CDR2 SYDVKM, per germline. CDR3 size: 15 residues. V was clipped by 5 bases and J by 3 bases; unmatched bases: 7. Complete variable domain (other parts from reference TRBV28 and TRBJ1-5): DVKVTQSSRYLVKRTGEKVFLECVQDMDHENMFWYRQDPGLGLRLIYFSYDVKMKEKGDIPEGYSVSREKKERFSLILESASTNQTSMYLCASSISGGNNQPQHFGDGTRLSIL.

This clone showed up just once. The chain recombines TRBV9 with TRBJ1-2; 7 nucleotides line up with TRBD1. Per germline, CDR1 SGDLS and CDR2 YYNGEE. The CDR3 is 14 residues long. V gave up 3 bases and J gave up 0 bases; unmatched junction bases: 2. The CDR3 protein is CASSGQGSNYGYTF. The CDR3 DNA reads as TGTGCCAGCAGCGGACAGGGTTCTAACTATGGCTACACCTTC.

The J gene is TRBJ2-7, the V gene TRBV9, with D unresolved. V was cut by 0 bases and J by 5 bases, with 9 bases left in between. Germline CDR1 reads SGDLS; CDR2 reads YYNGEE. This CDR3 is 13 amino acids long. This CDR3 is CASSVGGVHEQYF. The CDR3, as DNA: TGTGCCAGCAGCGTAGGTGGGGTCCACGAGCAGTACTTC.

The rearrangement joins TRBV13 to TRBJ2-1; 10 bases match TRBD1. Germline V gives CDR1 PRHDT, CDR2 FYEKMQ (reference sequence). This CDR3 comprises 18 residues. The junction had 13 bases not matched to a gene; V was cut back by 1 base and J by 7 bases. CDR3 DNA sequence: TGTGCCAGCAGCTTAGAATCTGGGACAGGGGTTTTTCGGAATGAGCAGTTCTTC. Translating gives CASSLESGTGVFRNEQFF.